The 16 T cell receptor beta chains reported below all come from one sample, sequenced in a study of blood T cell repertoires in COVID-19. The table came from immunoSEQ multiplex PCR; TCRdb's copy has only in-frame clones and leaves some out. The repertoire holds more than 250,000 clones, with more than 85% as singletons. The sequencing input was PBMCs or T cells enriched from blood (not recorded which). All receptors derive from a woman younger than 45 who had recovered from COVID-19.

The CDR3 sequence is CASSLRGFNQPQHF. The CDR3 DNA reads as TGTGCCAGCAGTTTACGGGGTTTCAATCAGCCCCAGCATTTT. The chain carries TRBV28 and TRBJ1-5, with no clear D. With 2 bases removed from V and 3 bases from J, the gap between germline ends came to 8 bases. The germline V gene encodes CDR1 MDHEN and CDR2 SYDVKM. CDR3 length equals 14 residues.

With regard to this clone: This CDR3 is also generated by other DNA sequences in the sample. The CDR3 spells CASSLQGSGNTIYF. CDR3 nucleotide sequence: TGTGCCAGCAGTCTACAGGGCTCTGGAAACACCATATATTTT. This chain joins TRBV2 and TRBJ1-3, with a possible D match to TRBD1 (6 bases). Germline loops: CDR1 SNHLY, CDR2 FYNNEI. This CDR3 is built from 14 residues. Trimming removed 5 bases from V and 0 bases from J, with 8 bases in between.

This clone was picked up a small number of times. The rearrangement links TRBV7-9 to TRBJ1-2, with D tentatively TRBD1 (5 bases). Trimming pared 11 bases from V and 3 bases from J, leaving 10 bases between. CDR3 length equals 11 residues. Germline lookup yields CDR1 SEHNR and CDR2 FQNEAQ (reference sequence). CDR3 nucleotide sequence: TGTGCCGCCGGGACTGACTATGGCTACACCTTC. Its protein is CAAGTDYGYTF.

The chain couples TRBV11-1 to TRBJ2-1, with D unclear. Deletions cut 1 base from V and 9 bases from J, with 10 bases between. The CDR3 length is 13 residues. Germline CDR1 reads SGHAT; CDR2 reads FQDESV (reference sequence). The CDR3 here is CASSLEASGEQFF. The DNA of the CDR3 is TGTGCCAGCAGCTTAGAAGCCTCGGGTGAGCAGTTCTTC. Using reference TRBV11-1 and TRBJ2-1 for the parts outside the CDR3, the full variable domain is EAEVAQSPRYKITEKSQAVAFWCDPISGHATLYWYRQILGQGPELLVQFQDESVVDDSQLPKDRFSAERLKGVDSTLKIQPAELGDSAMYLCASSLEASGEQFFGPGTRLTVL.

The chain has TRBV15 and TRBJ1-4, with D hard to call. This CDR3 comprises 15 residues. The germline V gene has CDR1 LNHNV and CDR2 YYDKDF (reference sequence). Trimming shortened V by 0 bases and J by 2 bases, and 7 bases separated the two germline ends. The CDR3 DNA sequence: TGTGCCACCAGCAGAGATATGAGGACTAATGAAAAACTGTTTTTT. Translated, it gives CATSRDMRTNEKLFF.

The rearrangement joins TRBV7-2 to TRBJ2-7; the D gene is possibly TRBD2 (6 bases). The CDR3 contains 15 residues. The germline V and J ends were trimmed by 1 base and 2 bases, with 12 bases remaining between them. In germline, CDR1 is SGHTA, CDR2 FQGNSA. The CDR3 sequence is CASSLGSGRTYEQYF. The CDR3 region has the DNA TGTGCCAGCAGCTTAGGCTCTGGGAGGACCTACGAGCAGTACTTC.

This rearrangement joins TRBV18 to TRBJ2-2, with 9 positions matching TRBD1. Looked up from germline, CDR1 is KGHSH and CDR2 is LQKENI. This CDR3 has 15 residues. V trimming: 3 bases; J trimming: 5 bases; junction bases outside the gene matches: 4. CDR3 sequence: CASSPGQGVTGELFF. CDR3 nucleotide sequence: TGTGCCAGCTCACCGGGACAGGGTGTAACCGGGGAGCTGTTTTTT.

The chain uses TRBV5-6 and TRBJ1-2; D is unclear. The CDR3 consists of 12 residues. Deletions cut 4 bases from V and 8 bases from J, with 12 bases between. Looked up from germline, CDR1 is SGHDT and CDR2 is YYEEEE. The CDR3 nucleotides read TGTGCCAGCAGCGTGGATCCGGGGGGCTACACCTTC. It codes for CASSVDPGGYTF.

This chain uses TRBV5-4 with TRBJ2-1; D gene unclear. V dropped 1 base and J dropped 9 bases, with 5 bases sitting between them. The CDR3 covers 11 residues. Germline CDR1 SGHNT, CDR2 YYREEE (reference sequence). CDR3 protein: CASSLQSEQFF. As DNA, the CDR3 is TGTGCCAGCAGCTTGCAGTCTGAGCAGTTCTTC.

A few counts support this clone. V usage is TRBV27 and J usage is TRBJ2-3, with 15 positions matching TRBD2. The CDR3 sequence is 20 residues long. Unmatched junction bases numbered 18, after V lost 2 bases and J lost 9 bases. Germline V lookup: CDR1 MNHEY, CDR2 SMNVEV (reference sequence). The chain's CDR3 is CASSLRTSGGAVMTRVTQYF. DNA of the CDR3: TGTGCCAGCAGTTTACGGACTAGCGGGGGGGCCGTCATGACCCGGGTAACGCAGTATTTT.

The V and J genes are TRBV6-5 and TRBJ2-1; 8 nucleotides align to TRBD2. Germline V gene sequence: CDR1 MNHEY, CDR2 SVGAGI. The CDR3 is 15 residues long. With 6 bases clipped from V and 7 bases from J, the junction kept 11 bases outside the gene matches. The CDR3 region is CASRNPGLDYNEQFF. The DNA for the CDR3 is TGTGCCAGCAGAAACCCGGGACTAGACTATAATGAGCAGTTCTTC.

The chain carries TRBV6-5 and TRBJ2-7; perhaps TRBD1 as D (6 bases). Between the trimmed V and J ends, which lost 1 base and 8 bases, there was a span of 9 bases. Germline lookup yields CDR1 MNHEY and CDR2 SVGAGI. The CDR3 contains 12 residues. CDR3 region: CASSYWQGKQYF. The CDR3 region has the DNA TGTGCCAGCAGTTACTGGCAGGGGAAGCAGTACTTC.

The V and J genes are TRBV5-1 and TRBJ1-1; 10 bases are shared with TRBD1. CDR3 size: 14 residues. Germline CDR1 SGHRS, CDR2 YFSETQ. Trimming took 4 bases from V and 5 from J; bases not matched to a gene: 5. Written as DNA, the CDR3 is TGCGCCAGCAGCCACCAGGACAGGGGGACTGAAGCTTTCTTT. This gives the protein CASSHQDRGTEAFF.

The chain combines TRBV5-4 with TRBJ1-4; 7 nucleotides align to TRBD1. This CDR3 has 15 amino acids. Germline lookup yields CDR1 SGHNT and CDR2 YYREEE (reference sequence). V was pared by 0 bases and J by 6 bases, with 5 bases of the junction left unmatched. For the CDR3, the DNA is TGTGCCAGCAGCTTGGGACAGGGAAAGGATGAAAAACTGTTTTTT. It yields the protein CASSLGQGKDEKLFF.

The chain carries TRBV28 and TRBJ2-2, with TRBD2 as a possible D gene (6 bases). The CDR3 totals 14 residues. Germline loops: CDR1 MDHEN, CDR2 SYDVKM. Trimming left V 7 bases short and J 5 bases short, with 14 bases between. The chain's CDR3 is CASTDLGGTGELFF. CDR3 in DNA: TGTGCCAGCACCGATCTGGGGGGAACCGGGGAGCTGTTTTTT.

The chain uses TRBV28 and TRBJ1-2, with 12 bases fitting TRBD1. From germline, CDR1 is MDHEN and CDR2 SYDVKM. The CDR3 spans 17 residues. Trimming at V came to 3 bases and at J to 1 base, leaving 6 bases not matched to a gene. The CDR3 nucleotides read TGTGCCAGCAGTTTCGGAGGGACAGGGGGCTTTAACTATGGCTACACCTTC. Translating gives CASSFGGTGGFNYGYTF.